Sequencing of this T cell receptor beta chain was carried out in a study of blood T cell repertoires in COVID-19. Trimming took 2 bases from V and 4 from J, leaving 11 bases between them. This CDR3 has 14 amino acids. Germline V gene data show CDR1 as MGHDK and CDR2 as SYGVNS. Profiling relied on immunoSEQ multiplex PCR, and the TCRdb table lists in-frame clones only, not all of them. The sample records 300,000 or so clones, approximately 90% being singletons. The sample taken for sequencing was peripheral blood. This clonotype was obtained from a woman in her forties with acute or convalescent COVID-19. The gene calls are TRBV25-1 and TRBJ1-1; a weak D match, TRBD1 (6 bases). The CDR3 sequence: CASSEDRSFTEAFF. The CDR3 region has the DNA TGTGCCAGCAGTGAAGACAGGTCCTTCACTGAAGCTTTCTTT.